A selection of T cell receptor beta chains follows, all from one sample in a study of stem cell transplantation in POMP-related autoinflammatory disease. Sequencing used immunoSEQ multiplex PCR; TCRdb keeps in-frame clones, though not all of them. The sample shows some 70,000 clones, approximately 90% of them seen only once. The sequenced sample was CD4+ T cells from PBMCs, obtained after stem cell transplantation. These receptor sequences come from a human patient with POMP-related autoinflammation and immune dysregulation (PRAID). Some T cells may be supplied by the graft donor. Both conserved end residues are part of each CDR3. The D gene is left open where the match is weak. Clone size appears in some rows only: once, few, many, or a class for an expanded clone.

clone size: once
CDR3 length: 15
V gene: TRBV7-3
J gene: TRBJ2-3
D gene: -
CDR3 protein: CASSLGGRSTDTQYF
CDR3 DNA: TGTGCCAGCAGCTTAGGGGGGAGGAGCACAGATACGCAGTATTTT

clone size: -
CDR3 length: 15
V gene: TRBV28
J gene: TRBJ1-6
D gene: -
CDR3 protein: CASSLYGTLNSPLHF
CDR3 DNA: TGTGCCAGCAGTTTATATGGGACACTTAATTCACCCCTCCACTTT

clone size: -
CDR3 length: 14
V gene: TRBV27
J gene: TRBJ2-3
D gene: TRBD1
CDR3 protein: CASSHRDRGNTQYF
CDR3 DNA: TGTGCCAGCAGTCACCGGGACAGGGGAAATACGCAGTATTTT

clone size: -
CDR3 length: 15
V gene: TRBV2
J gene: TRBJ2-2
D gene: TRBD1
CDR3 protein: CASSAGTGRFGELFF
CDR3 DNA: TGTGCCAGCAGCGCCGGGACAGGGCGTTTCGGGGAGCTGTTTTTT

clone size: few
CDR3 length: 15
V gene: TRBV7-2
J gene: TRBJ2-6
D gene: -
CDR3 protein: CASSLVGGGANVLTF
CDR3 DNA: TGTGCCAGCAGCTTAGTGGGGGGCGGGGCCAACGTCCTGACTTTC

clone size: -
CDR3 length: 17
V gene: TRBV5-5
J gene: TRBJ2-7
D gene: -
CDR3 protein: CASSLVLGQGVPYEQYF
CDR3 DNA: TGTGCCAGCAGCTTGGTGTTAGGGCAGGGAGTCCCCTACGAGCAGTACTTC

clone size: once
CDR3 length: 14
V gene: TRBV19
J gene: TRBJ1-2
D gene: -
CDR3 protein: CASSIFGSRGGYTF
CDR3 DNA: TGTGCCAGTAGTATATTTGGGAGCCGTGGTGGCTACACCTTC

clone size: -
CDR3 length: 15
V gene: TRBV3-1/TRBV3-2
J gene: TRBJ2-1
D gene: -
CDR3 protein: CASSQGGWVDNEQFF
CDR3 DNA: TGTGCCAGCAGCCAAGGAGGGTGGGTAGACAATGAGCAGTTCTTC

clone size: few
CDR3 length: 15
V gene: TRBV18
J gene: TRBJ1-4
D gene: -
CDR3 protein: CASRPVPVPNEKLFF
CDR3 DNA: TGTGCCAGCCGCCCGGTTCCAGTCCCTAATGAAAAACTGTTTTTT

clone size: -
CDR3 length: 12
V gene: TRBV28
J gene: TRBJ2-7
D gene: -
CDR3 protein: CASSPPGGEQYF
CDR3 DNA: TGTGCCAGCAGTCCCCCCGGGGGCGAGCAGTACTTC

clone size: -
CDR3 length: 16
V gene: TRBV5-6
J gene: TRBJ1-4
D gene: -
CDR3 protein: CASSGGGPTAIEKLFF
CDR3 DNA: TGTGCCAGCAGTGGGGGGGGGCCGACGGCAATTGAAAAACTGTTTTTT

clone size: -
CDR3 length: 13
V gene: TRBV2
J gene: TRBJ2-3
D gene: -
CDR3 protein: CASRGTSTDTQYF
CDR3 DNA: TGTGCCAGCAGGGGGACTAGCACAGATACGCAGTATTTT

clone size: -
CDR3 length: 15
V gene: TRBV6-5
J gene: TRBJ2-4
D gene: -
CDR3 protein: CASSTPRGAKNIQYF
CDR3 DNA: TGTGCCAGCAGTACGCCGCGGGGAGCCAAAAACATTCAGTACTTC

clone size: -
CDR3 length: 10
V gene: TRBV20-1
J gene: TRBJ2-3
D gene: -
CDR3 protein: CSARTDTQYF
CDR3 DNA: TGCAGTGCCCGCACAGATACGCAGTATTTT

clone size: -
CDR3 length: 19
V gene: TRBV3-1/TRBV3-2
J gene: TRBJ2-3
D gene: -
CDR3 protein: CASSQAGAWLAPNTDTQYF
CDR3 DNA: TGTGCCAGCAGCCAAGCGGGGGCTTGGCTAGCCCCTAACACAGATACGCAGTATTTT

clone size: once
CDR3 length: 16
V gene: TRBV24-1
J gene: TRBJ2-5
D gene: TRBD1
CDR3 protein: CATSDFGTGHGETQYF
CDR3 DNA: TGTGCCACCAGTGATTTTGGGACAGGCCATGGGGAGACCCAGTACTTC

clone size: -
CDR3 length: 15
V gene: TRBV18
J gene: TRBJ2-3
D gene: TRBD2
CDR3 protein: CASSPTGGYTDTQYF
CDR3 DNA: TGTGCCAGCTCACCTACCGGGGGGTATACAGATACGCAGTATTTT

clone size: -
CDR3 length: 14
V gene: TRBV29-1
J gene: TRBJ2-5
D gene: -
CDR3 protein: CSVDGQAGRETQYF
CDR3 DNA: TGCAGCGTAGATGGACAGGCAGGGAGGGAGACCCAGTACTTC

clone size: once
CDR3 length: 11
V gene: TRBV28
J gene: TRBJ2-7
D gene: -
CDR3 protein: CASSSPREQYF
CDR3 DNA: TGTGCCAGCAGTTCCCCCCGCGAGCAGTACTTC

clone size: few
CDR3 length: 14
V gene: TRBV5-4
J gene: TRBJ2-5
D gene: TRBD1
CDR3 protein: CASSPDRGRETQYF
CDR3 DNA: TGTGCCAGCAGCCCCGACAGGGGGCGGGAGACCCAGTACTTC

clone size: few
CDR3 length: 13
V gene: TRBV19
J gene: TRBJ1-2
D gene: -
CDR3 protein: CASREAGDYGYTF
CDR3 DNA: TGTGCCAGTAGAGAGGCAGGGGACTATGGCTACACCTTC

clone size: -
CDR3 length: 14
V gene: TRBV6-1
J gene: TRBJ2-7
D gene: TRBD2
CDR3 protein: CASSEVASGYEQYF
CDR3 DNA: TGTGCCAGCAGTGAGGTGGCTAGCGGCTACGAGCAGTACTTC

clone size: -
CDR3 length: 15
V gene: TRBV6-1
J gene: TRBJ1-3
D gene: -
CDR3 protein: CASSEPGLSGNTIYF
CDR3 DNA: TGTGCCAGCAGTGAACCGGGCCTCTCTGGAAACACCATATATTTT

clone size: -
CDR3 length: 11
V gene: TRBV29-1
J gene: TRBJ2-1
D gene: -
CDR3 protein: CSVTGYSEQFF
CDR3 DNA: TGCAGCGTAACAGGGTACTCTGAGCAGTTCTTC

clone size: -
CDR3 length: 16
V gene: TRBV4-2
J gene: TRBJ2-2
D gene: -
CDR3 protein: CASSQATTIDTGELFF
CDR3 DNA: TGTGCCAGCAGCCAAGCTACCACTATCGATACCGGGGAGCTGTTTTTT

clone size: -
CDR3 length: 14
V gene: TRBV2
J gene: TRBJ1-4
D gene: -
CDR3 protein: CASSQQATNEKLFF
CDR3 DNA: TGTGCCAGCAGTCAACAGGCAACTAATGAAAAACTGTTTTTT

clone size: -
CDR3 length: 12
V gene: TRBV6-5
J gene: TRBJ2-5
D gene: -
CDR3 protein: CASRKYQETQYF
CDR3 DNA: TGTGCCAGCAGAAAATACCAAGAGACCCAGTACTTC

clone size: few
CDR3 length: 15
V gene: TRBV7-9
J gene: TRBJ2-7
D gene: TRBD2
CDR3 protein: CASSWGLAGSYEQYF
CDR3 DNA: TGTGCCAGCAGCTGGGGACTAGCGGGCTCCTACGAGCAGTACTTC

clone size: -
CDR3 length: 15
V gene: TRBV5-4
J gene: TRBJ2-2
D gene: TRBD1
CDR3 protein: CASSFIQGDTGELFF
CDR3 DNA: TGTGCCAGCAGCTTCATACAGGGGGACACCGGGGAGCTGTTTTTT

clone size: -
CDR3 length: 14
V gene: TRBV2
J gene: TRBJ1-1
D gene: -
CDR3 protein: CASTRAGGDTEAFF
CDR3 DNA: TGTGCCAGCACCAGGGCGGGTGGGGACACTGAAGCTTTCTTT

clone size: -
CDR3 length: 15
V gene: TRBV5-1
J gene: TRBJ2-2
D gene: TRBD2
CDR3 protein: CASSLSSGNTGELFF
CDR3 DNA: TGCGCCAGCAGCTTGTCTAGCGGAAACACCGGGGAGCTGTTTTTT

clone size: -
CDR3 length: 15
V gene: TRBV6-1
J gene: TRBJ1-6
D gene: TRBD1
CDR3 protein: CASASPDRGNSPLHF
CDR3 DNA: TGTGCCAGCGCCAGCCCGGACAGGGGTAATTCACCCCTCCACTTT

clone size: -
CDR3 length: 14
V gene: TRBV18
J gene: TRBJ1-1
D gene: -
CDR3 protein: CASSYSEGNTEAFF
CDR3 DNA: TGTGCCAGCTCGTACAGTGAGGGGAACACTGAAGCTTTCTTT

clone size: -
CDR3 length: 14
V gene: TRBV2
J gene: TRBJ1-4
D gene: -
CDR3 protein: CASSVRATNEKLFF
CDR3 DNA: TGTGCCAGCAGTGTCCGTGCAACTAATGAAAAACTGTTTTTT

clone size: -
CDR3 length: 12
V gene: TRBV30
J gene: TRBJ1-3
D gene: -
CDR3 protein: CAWSASGNTIYF
CDR3 DNA: TGTGCCTGGAGTGCCTCTGGAAACACCATATATTTT

clone size: -
CDR3 length: 14
V gene: TRBV5-6
J gene: TRBJ1-1
D gene: -
CDR3 protein: CASSQGPLGAEAFF
CDR3 DNA: TGTGCCAGCAGCCAGGGGCCTCTCGGCGCTGAAGCTTTCTTT

clone size: once
CDR3 length: 16
V gene: TRBV7-9
J gene: TRBJ2-2
D gene: -
CDR3 protein: CASSLGGSLRTGELFF
CDR3 DNA: TGTGCCAGCAGCTTGGGTGGGTCTCTGAGGACCGGGGAGCTGTTTTTT

clone size: -
CDR3 length: 14
V gene: TRBV7-9
J gene: TRBJ2-4
D gene: -
CDR3 protein: CASSLTGAKNIQYF
CDR3 DNA: TGTGCCAGCAGCTTGACTGGGGCCAAAAACATTCAGTACTTC

clone size: -
CDR3 length: 15
V gene: TRBV11-2
J gene: TRBJ2-5
D gene: -
CDR3 protein: CASSPKVGRGGAQYF
CDR3 DNA: TGTGCCAGCAGCCCTAAGGTTGGACGGGGTGGGGCCCAGTACTTC

clone size: -
CDR3 length: 15
V gene: TRBV4-1
J gene: TRBJ2-7
D gene: -
CDR3 protein: CASSQDAGTAVGQYF
CDR3 DNA: TGCGCCAGCAGCCAAGATGCGGGGACAGCGGTAGGGCAGTACTTC

clone size: -
CDR3 length: 15
V gene: TRBV2
J gene: TRBJ1-1
D gene: TRBD1
CDR3 protein: CASSEEGQMNTEAFF
CDR3 DNA: TGTGCCAGCAGTGAAGAGGGACAGATGAACACTGAAGCTTTCTTT

clone size: -
CDR3 length: 17
V gene: TRBV11-2
J gene: TRBJ2-1
D gene: -
CDR3 protein: CASSPRSIPLPYNEQFF
CDR3 DNA: TGTGCCAGCAGCCCCCGCTCGATCCCCCTCCCCTACAATGAGCAGTTCTTC

clone size: -
CDR3 length: 16
V gene: TRBV4-1
J gene: TRBJ1-5
D gene: -
CDR3 protein: CASSQRTAGSNQPQHF
CDR3 DNA: TGCGCCAGCAGCCAACGAACGGCAGGGAGCAATCAGCCCCAGCATTTT

clone size: -
CDR3 length: 12
V gene: TRBV6-5
J gene: TRBJ2-5
D gene: -
CDR3 protein: CASQALKRTQYF
CDR3 DNA: TGTGCCAGCCAGGCCCTGAAAAGGACCCAGTACTTC

clone size: -
CDR3 length: 16
V gene: TRBV28
J gene: TRBJ2-5
D gene: -
CDR3 protein: CASSPFSAAAQETQYF
CDR3 DNA: TGTGCCAGCAGCCCATTTTCGGCGGCCGCCCAAGAGACCCAGTACTTC

clone size: -
CDR3 length: 17
V gene: TRBV28
J gene: TRBJ2-7
D gene: TRBD1
CDR3 protein: CASSSAPGQGIHYEQYF
CDR3 DNA: TGTGCCAGCAGTTCCGCCCCGGGACAGGGGATCCACTACGAGCAGTACTTC

clone size: once
CDR3 length: 13
V gene: TRBV7-9
J gene: TRBJ2-7
D gene: -
CDR3 protein: CASSVQRSGEQYF
CDR3 DNA: TGTGCCAGCAGCGTCCAAAGGAGCGGCGAGCAGTACTTC

clone size: -
CDR3 length: 18
V gene: TRBV5-4
J gene: TRBJ1-1
D gene: -
CDR3 protein: CASSRLGAGRQVNTEAFF
CDR3 DNA: TGTGCCAGCAGCCGGCTCGGCGCGGGGAGACAGGTGAACACTGAAGCTTTCTTT

clone size: -
CDR3 length: 17
V gene: TRBV4-1
J gene: TRBJ2-7
D gene: TRBD2
CDR3 protein: CASSQERGTSGPYEQYF
CDR3 DNA: TGCGCCAGCAGCCAAGAACGGGGGACTAGCGGCCCCTACGAGCAGTACTTC

clone size: -
CDR3 length: 15
V gene: TRBV5-1
J gene: TRBJ1-2
D gene: -
CDR3 protein: CASSLGVQARYGYTF
CDR3 DNA: TGCGCCAGCAGCTTGGGGGTACAGGCCCGTTATGGCTACACCTTC

clone size: -
CDR3 length: 13
V gene: TRBV10-1
J gene: TRBJ2-5
D gene: -
CDR3 protein: CASSLLEGETQYF
CDR3 DNA: TGCGCCAGCAGTCTACTAGAGGGGGAGACCCAGTACTTC

clone size: few
CDR3 length: 17
V gene: TRBV5-4
J gene: TRBJ2-2
D gene: TRBD2
CDR3 protein: CASSLDNRRTSGGELFF
CDR3 DNA: TGTGCCAGCAGCTTGGATAATAGACGGACTAGCGGCGGGGAGCTGTTTTTT

clone size: -
CDR3 length: 15
V gene: TRBV28
J gene: TRBJ2-2
D gene: -
CDR3 protein: CASSFGGGNTGELFF
CDR3 DNA: TGTGCCAGCAGTTTTGGAGGGGGGAACACCGGGGAGCTGTTTTTT

clone size: -
CDR3 length: 15
V gene: TRBV5-3
J gene: TRBJ2-5
D gene: TRBD2
CDR3 protein: CARSPEAGERKTQYF
CDR3 DNA: TGTGCCAGAAGCCCAGAAGCGGGGGAGAGGAAGACCCAGTACTTC